The subject of this entry is one T cell receptor beta chain. As yet, its antigen is unknown. The CDR3 sequence is 15 residues long. CDR1 is SNHLY, CDR2 FYNNEI, per germline. V shed 6 bases and J 4 bases; nucleotides not matched to a gene: 7. The data stem from a study of T cell clonotyping in hematopoietic cell transplantation. Study findings and constraints: Higher Inverse Simpson Index values in graft donor and pretransplant recipient predicted broader posttransplant TCR diversity.

The data were produced by immunoSEQ multiplex PCR, yet TCRdb's version contains in-frame clones alone and is incomplete. The data show 13,000 or so clones, with 75% to 95% seen just once and 1.2% held by the top ten. The source material was peripheral blood mononuclear cells. This chain connects TRBV2 to TRBJ2-1, with 9 bases that match TRBD2. The TCR was taken from a young man in good health. Some clones in this sample may be carry-over from other donors' samples. CDR3 residues: CASRRSGGKYNEQFF. Here the CDR3 DNA reads TGTGCCAGCAGACGTAGCGGGGGAAAATACAATGAGCAGTTCTTC. The full variable domain, in which reference TRBV2 and TRBJ2-1 provide the parts outside the CDR3, is EPEVTQTPSHQVTQMGQEVILRCVPISNHLYFYWYRQILGQKVEFLVSFYNNEISEKSEIFDDQFSVERPDGSNFTLKIRSTKLEDSAMYFCASRRSGGKYNEQFFGPGTRLTVL.